This T cell receptor (beta chain) came from a study of T cell responses to AZD1222 COVID-19 vaccine. The protocol was immunoSEQ multiplex PCR, while the TCRdb copy is restricted to in-frame clones and leaves out a portion. The sample lists under 150,000 clones, 93% occurring once. This CDR3 is 13 amino acids long. V dropped 10 bases and J dropped 4 bases, with 11 bases sitting between them. Germline V gene data show CDR1 as ENHRY and CDR2 as SYGVKD. The clonotype comes from an adult in good health. The sequences come from peripheral blood, collected on day 0 of AZD1222 vaccination. The genes are TRBV10-3 and TRBJ1-6; D unclear. CDR3 sequence (DNA): TGTGCCACCTCGCCGAATTATAATTCACCCCTCCACTTT. It yields the protein CATSPNYNSPLHF.